This T cell receptor (beta chain) was recorded in a study of breast tumors, draining lymph nodes, adjacent tissues. Whole-study results and caveats: Tumor T cell lymph node origin was a supported hypothesis, not proven. Tumors had less TCR diversity than lymph nodes, more than nontumor tissue.

In this sample, this clonotype turned up many times. Its antigen is not identified. Germline CDR1 is SGDLS and CDR2 is YYNGEE. Trimming left V 4 bases short and J 6 bases short, with 18 bases between. This CDR3 has 15 residues. Samples came from axillary lymph nodes draining the breast cancer. MiXCR was run by TCRdb on the multiplex PCR reads, yielding one entry per CDR3 protein. Among 150,000 to 200,000 distinct CDR3 sequences listed, around a third were seen once. The sequenced sample was axillary lymph node tissue. This sequence was found in a female donor with breast cancer. Some clones in this sample may be carry-over from other donors' samples. The J gene is TRBJ2-3, the V gene TRBV9; TRBD1 or TRBD2 may be the D gene (5 bases each). This CDR3 is CASSTNRDGRDTQYF. CDR3 sequence (DNA): TGTGCCAGCAGCACAAACCGGGACGGTCGGGATACGCAGTATTTT.